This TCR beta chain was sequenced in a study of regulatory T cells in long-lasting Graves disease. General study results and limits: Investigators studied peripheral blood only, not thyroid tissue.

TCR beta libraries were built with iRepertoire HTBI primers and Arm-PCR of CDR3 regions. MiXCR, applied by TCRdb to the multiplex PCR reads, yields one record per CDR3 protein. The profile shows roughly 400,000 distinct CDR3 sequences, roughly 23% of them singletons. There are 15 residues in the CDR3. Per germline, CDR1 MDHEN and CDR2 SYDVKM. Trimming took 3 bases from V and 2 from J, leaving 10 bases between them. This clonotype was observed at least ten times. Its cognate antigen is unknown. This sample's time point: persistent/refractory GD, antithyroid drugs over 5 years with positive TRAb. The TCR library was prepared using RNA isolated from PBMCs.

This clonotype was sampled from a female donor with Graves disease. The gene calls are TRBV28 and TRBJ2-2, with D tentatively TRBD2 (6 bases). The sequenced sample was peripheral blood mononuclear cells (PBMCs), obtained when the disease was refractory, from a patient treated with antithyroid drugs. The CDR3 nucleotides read TGTGCCAGCAGTTTCGGCGGGATTAACACCGGGGAGCTGTTTTTT. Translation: CASSFGGINTGELFF.